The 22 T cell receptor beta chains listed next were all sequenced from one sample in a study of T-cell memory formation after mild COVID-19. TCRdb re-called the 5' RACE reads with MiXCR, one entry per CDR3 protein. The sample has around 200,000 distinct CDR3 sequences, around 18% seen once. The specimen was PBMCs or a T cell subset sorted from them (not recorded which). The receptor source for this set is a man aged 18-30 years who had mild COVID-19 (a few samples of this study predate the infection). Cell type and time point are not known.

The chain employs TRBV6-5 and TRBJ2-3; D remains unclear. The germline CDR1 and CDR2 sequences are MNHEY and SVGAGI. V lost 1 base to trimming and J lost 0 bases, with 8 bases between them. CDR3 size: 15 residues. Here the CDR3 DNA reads TGTGCCAGCAGTTACTATTTTGGAAGCACAGATACGCAGTATTTT. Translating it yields CASSYYFGSTDTQYF.

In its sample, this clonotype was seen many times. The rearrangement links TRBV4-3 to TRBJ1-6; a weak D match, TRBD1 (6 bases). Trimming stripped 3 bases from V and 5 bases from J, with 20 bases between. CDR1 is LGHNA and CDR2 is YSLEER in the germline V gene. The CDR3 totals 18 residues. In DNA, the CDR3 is TGCGCCAGCAGCCAGGACGTCGGCGCGGGGGCGAATAATTCACCCCTCCACTTT. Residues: CASSQDVGAGANNSPLHF.

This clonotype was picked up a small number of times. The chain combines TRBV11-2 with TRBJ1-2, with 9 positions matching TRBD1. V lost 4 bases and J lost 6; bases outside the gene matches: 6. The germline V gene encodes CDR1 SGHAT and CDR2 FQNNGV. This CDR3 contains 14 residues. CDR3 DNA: TGTGCCAGCAGCTCCCTCCACAGGGGGCATGGCTACACCTTC. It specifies CASSSLHRGHGYTF. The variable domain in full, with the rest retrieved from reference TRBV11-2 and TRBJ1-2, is EAGVAQSPRYKIIEKRQSVAFWCNPISGHATLYWYQQILGQGPKLLIQFQNNGVVDDSQLPKDRFSAERLKGVDSTLKIQPAKLEDSAVYLCASSSLHRGHGYTFGSGTRLTVV.

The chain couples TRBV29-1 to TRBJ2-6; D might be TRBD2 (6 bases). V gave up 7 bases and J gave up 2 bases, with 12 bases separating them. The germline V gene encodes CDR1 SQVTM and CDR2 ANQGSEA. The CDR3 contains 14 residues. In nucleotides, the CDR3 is TGCAGCGCCAACTGGGGGGCTGGGGCCAACGTCCTGACTTTC. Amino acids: CSANWGAGANVLTF.

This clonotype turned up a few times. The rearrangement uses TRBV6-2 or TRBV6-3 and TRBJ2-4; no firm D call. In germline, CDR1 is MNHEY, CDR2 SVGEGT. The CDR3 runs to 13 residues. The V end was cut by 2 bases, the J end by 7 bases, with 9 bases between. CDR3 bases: TGTGCCAGCAGTTACCGGATGGCGAACATTCAGTACTTC. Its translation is CASSYRMANIQYF.

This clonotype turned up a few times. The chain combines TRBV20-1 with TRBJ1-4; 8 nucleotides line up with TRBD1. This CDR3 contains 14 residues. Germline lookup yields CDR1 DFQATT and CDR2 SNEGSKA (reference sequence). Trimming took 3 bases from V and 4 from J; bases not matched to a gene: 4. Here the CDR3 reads CSASTGGVNEKLFF. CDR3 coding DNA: TGCAGTGCTAGTACAGGGGGAGTTAATGAAAAACTGTTTTTT.

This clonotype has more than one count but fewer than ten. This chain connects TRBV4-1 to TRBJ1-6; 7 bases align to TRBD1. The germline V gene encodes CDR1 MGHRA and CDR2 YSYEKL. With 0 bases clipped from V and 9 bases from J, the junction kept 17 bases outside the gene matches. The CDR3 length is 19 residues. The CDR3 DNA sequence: TGCGCCAGCAGCCAAGATTTATTCGGGATGGCAGGGGGGCGTTCACCCCTCCACTTT. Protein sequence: CASSQDLFGMAGGRSPLHF.

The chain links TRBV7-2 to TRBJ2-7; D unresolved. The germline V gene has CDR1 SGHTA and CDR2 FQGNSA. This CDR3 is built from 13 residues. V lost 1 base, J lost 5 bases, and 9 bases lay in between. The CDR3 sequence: CASSLGWQNEQYF. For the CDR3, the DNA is TGTGCCAGCAGCTTAGGGTGGCAGAACGAGCAGTACTTC.

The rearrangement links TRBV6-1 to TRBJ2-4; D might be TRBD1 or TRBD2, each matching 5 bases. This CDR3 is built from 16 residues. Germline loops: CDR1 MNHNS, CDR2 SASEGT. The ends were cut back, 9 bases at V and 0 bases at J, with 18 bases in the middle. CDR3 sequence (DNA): TGTGCCAGTTCACCGGGACGGACCTTAGCCAAAAACATTCAGTACTTC. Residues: CASSPGRTLAKNIQYF.

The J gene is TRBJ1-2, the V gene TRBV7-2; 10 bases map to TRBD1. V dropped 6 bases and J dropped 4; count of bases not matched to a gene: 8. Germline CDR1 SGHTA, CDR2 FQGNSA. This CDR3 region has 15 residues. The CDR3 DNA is TGTGCCAGCAGACTTAGGACAGGGGGAGCCTATGGCTACACCTTC. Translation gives CASRLRTGGAYGYTF.

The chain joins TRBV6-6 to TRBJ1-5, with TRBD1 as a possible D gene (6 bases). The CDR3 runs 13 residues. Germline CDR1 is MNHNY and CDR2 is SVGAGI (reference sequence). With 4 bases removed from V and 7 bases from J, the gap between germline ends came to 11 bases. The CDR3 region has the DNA TGTGCCAGCAGTTCGGGGGGGCCACAGCCCCAGCATTTT. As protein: CASSSGGPQPQHF.

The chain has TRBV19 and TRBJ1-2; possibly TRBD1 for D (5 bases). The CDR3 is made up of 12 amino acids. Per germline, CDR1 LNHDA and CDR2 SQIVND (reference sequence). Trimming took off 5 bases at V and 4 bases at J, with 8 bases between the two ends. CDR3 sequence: CASSPGTYGYTF. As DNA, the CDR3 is TGTGCCAGTAGTCCGGGGACCTATGGCTACACCTTC.

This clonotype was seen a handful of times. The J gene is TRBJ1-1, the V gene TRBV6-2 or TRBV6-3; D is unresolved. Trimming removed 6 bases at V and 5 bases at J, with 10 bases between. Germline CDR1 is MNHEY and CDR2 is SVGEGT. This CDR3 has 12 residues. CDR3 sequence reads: CASSERRTEAFF. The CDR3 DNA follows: TGTGCCAGCAGCGAAAGAAGAACTGAAGCTTTCTTT.

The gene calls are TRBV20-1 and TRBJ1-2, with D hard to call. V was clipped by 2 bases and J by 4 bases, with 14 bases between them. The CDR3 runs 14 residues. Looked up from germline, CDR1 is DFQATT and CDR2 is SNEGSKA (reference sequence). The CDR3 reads CSARPPGLPYGYTF. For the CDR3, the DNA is TGCAGTGCTAGACCCCCCGGTCTCCCCTATGGCTACACCTTC.

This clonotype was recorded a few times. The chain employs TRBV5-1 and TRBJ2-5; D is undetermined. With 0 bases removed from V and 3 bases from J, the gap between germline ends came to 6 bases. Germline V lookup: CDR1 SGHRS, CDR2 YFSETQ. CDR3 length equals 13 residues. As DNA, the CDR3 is TGCGCCAGCAGCTTGGAGACCGAAGAGACCCAGTACTTC. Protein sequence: CASSLETEETQYF.

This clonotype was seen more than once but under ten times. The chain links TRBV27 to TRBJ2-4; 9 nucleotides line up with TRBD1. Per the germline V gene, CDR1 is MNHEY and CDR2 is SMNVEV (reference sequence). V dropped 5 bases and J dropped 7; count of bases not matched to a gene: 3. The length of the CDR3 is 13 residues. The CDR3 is CASSRQGENIQYF. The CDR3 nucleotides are TGTGCCAGCAGTCGACAGGGGGAGAACATTCAGTACTTC.

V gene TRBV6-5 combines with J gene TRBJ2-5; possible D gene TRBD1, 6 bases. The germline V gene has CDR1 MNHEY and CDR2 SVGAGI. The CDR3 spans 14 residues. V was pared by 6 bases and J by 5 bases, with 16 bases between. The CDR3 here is CASRPLFRGETQYF. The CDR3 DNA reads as TGTGCCAGCAGACCCCTCTTCAGGGGCGAGACCCAGTACTTC.

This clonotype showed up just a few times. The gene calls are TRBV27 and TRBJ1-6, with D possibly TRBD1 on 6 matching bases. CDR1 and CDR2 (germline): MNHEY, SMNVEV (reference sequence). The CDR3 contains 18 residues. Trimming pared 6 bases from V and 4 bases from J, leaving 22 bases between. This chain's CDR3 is CASSQHQGTVSYNSPLHF. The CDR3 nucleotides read TGTGCCAGCAGCCAACACCAGGGGACGGTTTCGTATAATTCACCCCTCCACTTT.

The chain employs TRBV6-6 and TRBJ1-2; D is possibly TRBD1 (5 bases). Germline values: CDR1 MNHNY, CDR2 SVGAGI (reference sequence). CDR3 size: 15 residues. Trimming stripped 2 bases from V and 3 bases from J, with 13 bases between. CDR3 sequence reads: CASSYPPRGDYGYTF. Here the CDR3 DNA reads TGTGCCAGCAGTTACCCCCCTAGGGGTGACTATGGCTACACCTTC.

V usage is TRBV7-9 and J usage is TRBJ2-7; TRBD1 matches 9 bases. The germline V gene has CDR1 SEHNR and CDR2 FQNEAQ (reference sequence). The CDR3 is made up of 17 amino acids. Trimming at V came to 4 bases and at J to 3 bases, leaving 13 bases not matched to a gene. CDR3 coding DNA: TGTGCCAGCAGCTCCTCTCCGGGACAGGGAAGGCACTACGAGCAGTACGTC. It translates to CASSSSPGQGRHYEQYV.

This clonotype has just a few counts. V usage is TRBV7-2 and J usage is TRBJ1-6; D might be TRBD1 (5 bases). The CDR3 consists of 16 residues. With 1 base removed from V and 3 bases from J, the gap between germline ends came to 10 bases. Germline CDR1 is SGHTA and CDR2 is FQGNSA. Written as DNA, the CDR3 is TGTGCCAGCAGCTTAGGGCAGGGTTACTATAATTCACCCCTCCACTTT. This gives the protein CASSLGQGYYNSPLHF.

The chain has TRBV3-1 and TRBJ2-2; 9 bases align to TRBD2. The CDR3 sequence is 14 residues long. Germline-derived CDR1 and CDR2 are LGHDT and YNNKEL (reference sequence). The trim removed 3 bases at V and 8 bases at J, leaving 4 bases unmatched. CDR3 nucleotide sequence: TGTGCCAGCAGCCAGGGAACTAGCGGGGGGGAGCTGTTTTTT. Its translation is CASSQGTSGGELFF. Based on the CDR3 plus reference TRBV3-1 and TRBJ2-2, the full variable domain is DTAVSQTPKYLVTQMGNDKSIKCEQNLGHDTMYWYKQDSKKFLKIMFSYNNKELIINETVPNRFSPKSPDKAHLNLHINSLELGDSAVYFCASSQGTSGGELFFGEGSRLTVL.